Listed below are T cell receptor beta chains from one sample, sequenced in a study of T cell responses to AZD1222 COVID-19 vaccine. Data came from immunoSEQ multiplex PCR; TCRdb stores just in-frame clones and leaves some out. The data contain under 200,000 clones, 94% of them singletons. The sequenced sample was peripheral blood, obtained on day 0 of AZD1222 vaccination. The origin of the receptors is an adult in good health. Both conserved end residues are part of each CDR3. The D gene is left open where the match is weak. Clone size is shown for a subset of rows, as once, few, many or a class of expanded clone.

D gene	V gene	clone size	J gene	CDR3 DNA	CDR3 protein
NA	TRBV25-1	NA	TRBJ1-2	TGTGCCAGCAGTCCTAGTTACCAGACGGGCCGCATTGACTACACCTTC	CASSPSYQTGRIDYTF
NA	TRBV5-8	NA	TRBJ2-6	TGTGCCAGCAGCCTCTTAATGCTAGGCTCTGGGGCCAACGTCCTGACTTTC	CASSLLMLGSGANVLTF
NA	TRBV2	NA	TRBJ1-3	TGTGCCAGCAGTCTAATTGGTGGTAGAGGAAACACCATATATTTT	CASSLIGGRGNTIYF
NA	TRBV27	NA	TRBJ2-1	TGTGCCAGCAGTCCGGGAATTGAGCAGTTCTTC	CASSPGIEQFF
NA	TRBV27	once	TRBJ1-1	TGTGCCAGCAGCCCTCTGCGAGTATCTGACAGTTACACTGAAGCTTTCTTT	CASSPLRVSDSYTEAFF
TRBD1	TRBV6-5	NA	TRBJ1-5	TGTGCCAGCAGACAGGGGGCCAGGCAGCCCCAGCATTTT	CASRQGARQPQHF
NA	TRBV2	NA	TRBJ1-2	TGTGCCAGCAGTGACGGAGACAGCTATGGCTACACCTTC	CASSDGDSYGYTF
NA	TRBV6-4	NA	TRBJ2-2	TGTGCCAGCAGTGACTCGGCTACAACCGGGGAGCTGTTTTTT	CASSDSATTGELFF
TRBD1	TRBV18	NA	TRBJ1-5	TGTGCCAGCTCCTTTCGGGACAGGGGGCTTATGGGTTCGTACAATCAGCCCCAGCATTTT	CASSFRDRGLMGSYNQPQHF
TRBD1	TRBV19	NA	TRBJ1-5	TGTGCCAGTTCTTCCGGGACAGGGGGCAGTGGCAATCAGCCCCAGCATTTT	CASSSGTGGSGNQPQHF
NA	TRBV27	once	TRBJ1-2	TGTGCCAGCAAATCGTCGGGGGGATTCTATGGCTACACCTTC	CASKSSGGFYGYTF
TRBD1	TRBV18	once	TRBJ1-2	TGTGCCAGCTCACCACCGGGACAGGGGCTCTATGGCTACACCTTC	CASSPPGQGLYGYTF
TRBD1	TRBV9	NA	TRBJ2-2	TGTGCCAGCAGCGTAAACCCAGGGGGGAACACCGGGGAGCTGTTTTTT	CASSVNPGGNTGELFF
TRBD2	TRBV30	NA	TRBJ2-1	TGTGCCTGCCAGCGGGACTCCTACAATGAGCAGTTCTTC	CACQRDSYNEQFF
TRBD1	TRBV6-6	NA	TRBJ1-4	TGTGCCAGCAGCCGAGAGACAGGGGGCTTTTTAGCAACTAATGAAAAACTGTTTTTT	CASSRETGGFLATNEKLFF
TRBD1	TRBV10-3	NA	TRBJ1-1	TGTGCCATCAGTGAGTCGGGACAGATGAACACTGAAGCTTTCTTT	CAISESGQMNTEAFF
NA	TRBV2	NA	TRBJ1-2	TGTGCCAGCAGCTCAATTCAGGGGAAGTTGGACTATGGCTACACCTTC	CASSSIQGKLDYGYTF
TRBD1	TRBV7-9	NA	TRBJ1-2	TGTGCCAGCAGCTCAGAATCTAGGACAGGGGTGCGGGGCTACACCTTC	CASSSESRTGVRGYTF
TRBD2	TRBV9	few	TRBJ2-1	TGTGCCAGCAGCGGTAGGGATAGCGGGGAGGTTAATGAGCAGTTCTTC	CASSGRDSGEVNEQFF
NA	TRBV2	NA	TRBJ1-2	TGTGCCAGCAGACCCCCTGGCCATGGCTACACCTTC	CASRPPGHGYTF
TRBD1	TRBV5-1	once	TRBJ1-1	TGCGCCAGCAGCTTGGACACAGGGGCCAACACTGAAGCTTTCTTT	CASSLDTGANTEAFF
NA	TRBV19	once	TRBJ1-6	TGTGCCAGTAGTATAGATCGGGCCTTCGGGTGGAATAATTCACCCCTCCACTTT	CASSIDRAFGWNNSPLHF
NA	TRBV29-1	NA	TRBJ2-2	TGCAGCGTTGTGGAGGGAACCGGGGAGCTGTTTTTT	CSVVEGTGELFF
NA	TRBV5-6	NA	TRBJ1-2	TGTGCCAGCAGCGCGGGACAAACCTATGGCTACACCTTC	CASSAGQTYGYTF
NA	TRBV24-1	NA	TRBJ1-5	TGTGCCACCAGTGACTCTGGGGAAACTCAGCCCCAGCATTTT	CATSDSGETQPQHF
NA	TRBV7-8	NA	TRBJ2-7	TGTGCCAGCAGCCCCCGGCGGATAGCCTACGAGCAGTACTTC	CASSPRRIAYEQYF
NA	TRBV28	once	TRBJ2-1	TGTGCCAGCAGTTATTGGGGCAGGGAACCTCAGTTCTTC	CASSYWGREPQFF
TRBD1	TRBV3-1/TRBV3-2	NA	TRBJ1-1	TGTGCCAGCAGCCCCGCCACAGGGGGAGATACTGAAGCTTTCTTT	CASSPATGGDTEAFF
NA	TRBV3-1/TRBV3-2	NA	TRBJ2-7	TGTGCCAGCAGCCCACGACCACTAACTACCTACGAGCAGTACTTC	CASSPRPLTTYEQYF
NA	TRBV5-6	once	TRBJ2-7	TGTGCCAGCAGTGCCAGGGCGGTTCTCTACGAGCAGTACTTC	CASSARAVLYEQYF
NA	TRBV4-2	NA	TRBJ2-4	TGTGCCAGCAGCCAAGGACTAGCCAAAAACATTCAGTACTTC	CASSQGLAKNIQYF
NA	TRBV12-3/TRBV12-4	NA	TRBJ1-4	TGTGCCAGCAGGTCAGACGGGGAAAAACTGTTTTTT	CASRSDGEKLFF
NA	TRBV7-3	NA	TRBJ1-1	TGTGCCAGCAGCTTAAATGGAGAGAACACTGAAGCTTTCTTT	CASSLNGENTEAFF
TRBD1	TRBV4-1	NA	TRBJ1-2	TGCGCCAGCAGCCAAGCTTTACCCGGGACAGACTATGGCTACACCTTC	CASSQALPGTDYGYTF